A selection of T cell receptor beta chains follows, all from one sample in a study of T-cell memory formation after mild COVID-19. TCRdb reprocessed the 5' RACE reads with MiXCR, giving one entry per CDR3 protein. The sample holds 470,000 or so distinct CDR3 sequences, 18% seen once. Sequenced: PBMCs or a T cell subset sorted from them (not recorded which). These receptors came from an adult woman who had mild COVID-19 (a few samples of this study predate the infection). Cell type and time point are not known. CDR3s include the opening cysteine and the closing phenylalanine or tryptophan. D genes are given only for firm matches. Expanded clones are given a class, and other clones once, few, many or no size at all.

j_call | d_call | v_call | clone_size | cdr3_nt | cdr3_aa
TRBJ1-1 | . | TRBV24-1 | . | TGTGCCACCAGTGACCCCTACGGACGACCGGGTGAAGCTTTCTTT | CATSDPYGRPGEAFF
TRBJ2-7 | . | TRBV5-4 | few | TGTGCCAGCAGCTATGGCGGGATTTACGAGCAGTACTTC | CASSYGGIYEQYF
TRBJ2-7 | . | TRBV18 | few | TGTGCCAGCTCACCAAAAGGGCACAACTACGAGCAGTACTTC | CASSPKGHNYEQYF
TRBJ1-2 | . | TRBV3-1 | few | TGTGCCAGCAGCCAAGATATAAAGGTCCTCTATGGCTACACCTTC | CASSQDIKVLYGYTF
TRBJ2-3 | . | TRBV7-2 | many | TGTGCCAGCAGCTTAGCTAGCGGCGATACGCAGTATTTT | CASSLASGDTQYF
TRBJ2-1 | TRBD2 | TRBV11-2 | few | TGTGCCAGCAGCGACAGCGGGGGGGCCCATGAGCAGTTCTTC | CASSDSGGAHEQFF
TRBJ2-7 | . | TRBV20-1 | few | TGCAGTGCTAGTAGTCGGGAGAAACCCTACGAGCAGTACTTC | CSASSREKPYEQYF
TRBJ2-1 | . | TRBV19 | . | TGTGCCAGTCCCGGGACTCGTGAGCAGTTCTTC | CASPGTREQFF
TRBJ1-1 | . | TRBV5-1 | few | TGCGCCAGCAGCTTGGGAGGTAGGGGAATAGACTTGCCTGAAGCTTTCTTT | CASSLGGRGIDLPEAFF
TRBJ1-5 | . | TRBV12-3/TRBV12-4 | few | TGTGCCAGCAGATCCGGGACGGATAATCAGCCCCAGCATTTT | CASRSGTDNQPQHF
TRBJ2-7 | . | TRBV5-1 | . | TGCGCCAGCAGCTTCCGGGACTTCGGAACTGGGGCCTACGAGCAGTACTTC | CASSFRDFGTGAYEQYF